A selection of T cell receptor beta chains follows, all from one sample in a study of cytomegalovirus exposure and HLA in healthy donors. TCRdb's copy holds only in-frame clones and misses some; the assay was immunoSEQ multiplex PCR. The sample has roughly 140,000 clones, about 72% seen once. Material: PBMCs. These receptors were obtained from a middle-aged man in good health and CMV-seronegative. Each CDR3 is given with its conserved first and last residue. Each record gives: V gene, clone size, J gene, D gene, CDR3 protein. The D gene is left open where the match is weak. Some rows mark clone size as missing; the rest say once, few, many or name a class of expanded clone.

V: TRBV10-1; size: .; J: TRBJ2-1; D: TRBD1; CDR3: CASSAGTGVHNEQFF
V: TRBV27; size: .; J: TRBJ2-7; D: TRBD1; CDR3: CASSSPGQVFYEQYF
V: TRBV6-1; size: once; J: TRBJ1-1; D: .; CDR3: CASSIRGGPTEAFF
V: TRBV11-2; size: .; J: TRBJ1-4; D: .; CDR3: CASSLTGEKLFF
V: TRBV7-9; size: .; J: TRBJ2-7; D: .; CDR3: CASSLAEGGEQYF
V: TRBV5-1; size: .; J: TRBJ2-5; D: TRBD1; CDR3: CASSLDRAYQETQYF
V: TRBV19; size: .; J: TRBJ2-7; D: TRBD2; CDR3: CASSSLLAGGRSEQYF
V: TRBV28; size: .; J: TRBJ2-7; D: TRBD1; CDR3: CASSLPGQGPYEQYF
V: TRBV15; size: .; J: TRBJ2-3; D: TRBD2; CDR3: CATSRGGDWGGVTQYF
V: TRBV27; size: .; J: TRBJ2-7; D: TRBD1; CDR3: CASSLSETGGIYEQYF
V: TRBV7-9; size: once; J: TRBJ2-2; D: .; CDR3: CASSLGTPNTGELFF
V: TRBV14; size: few; J: TRBJ1-6; D: .; CDR3: CASSRRQGYNSPLHF
V: TRBV9; size: .; J: TRBJ1-2; D: TRBD1; CDR3: CASEGAWGYTF
V: TRBV10-3; size: .; J: TRBJ2-7; D: TRBD1; CDR3: CAISVGTGTYEQYF
V: TRBV7-6; size: once; J: TRBJ2-7; D: TRBD1; CDR3: CASSPIRTGHEQYF
V: TRBV5-1; size: .; J: TRBJ1-4; D: TRBD1; CDR3: CASSSGTGGEKLFF